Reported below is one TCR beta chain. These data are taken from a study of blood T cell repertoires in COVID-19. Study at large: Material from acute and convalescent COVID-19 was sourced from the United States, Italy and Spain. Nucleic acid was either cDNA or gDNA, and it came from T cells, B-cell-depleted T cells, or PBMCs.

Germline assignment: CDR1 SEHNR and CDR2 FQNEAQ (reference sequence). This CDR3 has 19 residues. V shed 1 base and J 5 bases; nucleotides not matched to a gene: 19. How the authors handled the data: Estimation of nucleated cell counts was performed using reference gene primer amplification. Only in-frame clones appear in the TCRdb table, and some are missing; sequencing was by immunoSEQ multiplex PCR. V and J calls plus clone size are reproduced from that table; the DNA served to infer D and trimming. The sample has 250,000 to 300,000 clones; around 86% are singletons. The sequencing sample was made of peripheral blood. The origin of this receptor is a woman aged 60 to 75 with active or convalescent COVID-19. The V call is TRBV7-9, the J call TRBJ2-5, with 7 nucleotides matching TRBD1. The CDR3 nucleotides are TGTGCCAGCAGCTTAGGATATCTGAGGGACAGAGCCACCAAGGAGACCCAGTACTTC. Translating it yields CASSLGYLRDRATKETQYF.